The sample holds a few counts of the clone carrying this T cell receptor beta chain. These data belong to a study of blood T cell repertoires in COVID-19. Study information: COVID-19 samples collected from the United States, Italy and Spain covered acute and convalescent phases.

Measured with immunoSEQ multiplex PCR; TCRdb has only the in-frame clones, and not every one. The sample comprises about 240,000 clones, approximately 90% of which are singletons, and about 9.3% rests with the top ten. Categorization into cohorts depended on clinical history that participants reported. The CDR3 has 19 amino acids. V lost 1 base, J lost 1 base, and 15 bases stayed unmatched. The germline CDR1 and CDR2 sequences are MDHEN and SYDVKM. The source of this sequence is a man aged 35 to 55 who had recovered from COVID-19. Sequencing used PBMCs or T cells enriched from blood (not recorded which). The gene calls are TRBV28 and TRBJ2-7; 8 bases align to TRBD1. The CDR3 nucleotides are TGTGCCAGCAGTTTATTTGGACAGGGAGATTTATTCGGATCCTACGAGCAGTACTTC. As protein: CASSLFGQGDLFGSYEQYF.